Listed here are 20 T cell receptor beta chains from one sample, sequenced in a study of T cell repertoires in cytomegalovirus infection (dated by TCRdb to about 2019). The intended sense of this specimen's treatment or condition label: in vitro stimulation with specific CMV peptide epitopes to enrich CMV-specific T cells. Sequencing relied on an Illumina HiSeq 1500. TCRdb took the public reads, trimmed them with fastp at Q25, ran MiXCR for clone calling and kept in-frame beta chains. Rows with one shared CDR3 protein collapse into an entry with the most common genes and DNA. This sample gives approximately 990,000 distinct CDR3 sequences in total; around 32% of them show up just once. More than 12% of the sample goes to the ten largest clones. Antigen specificity for these receptors is unknown. The sample in question was cultured CD8+ T cells from PBMCs, obtained from culture after CMV antigen stimulation. All receptors come from a human donor in good health (CMV status not recorded). Some clones in this sample may be carry-over from other donors' samples.

The chain combines TRBV27 with TRBJ1-6; possible D gene TRBD1, 5 bases. Germline assignment: CDR1 MNHEY and CDR2 SMNVEV (reference sequence). Trimming shortened V by 3 bases and J by 0 bases, and 12 bases separated the two germline ends. The CDR3 covers 17 residues. The CDR3 DNA follows: TGTGCCAGCAGTTTGGGGACCTTTAGCTCCTATAATTCACCCCTCCACTTT. As protein: CASSLGTFSSYNSPLHF.

This clonotype showed up just a few times. The chain carries TRBV7-9 and TRBJ2-5; TRBD2 might be the D (5 bases). Trimming stripped 6 bases from V and 4 bases from J, with 9 bases between. The length of the CDR3 is 12 residues. Looked up from germline, CDR1 is SEHNR and CDR2 is FQNEAQ (reference sequence). In DNA, the CDR3 is TGTGCCAGCAGAACGGGGTTAGAGACCCAGTACTTC. It is translated as CASRTGLETQYF.

This clonotype was picked up a small number of times. V usage is TRBV4-2 and J usage is TRBJ1-6, with D maybe TRBD1 (5 bases). Trimming pared 11 bases from V and 4 bases from J, leaving 9 bases between. Per germline, CDR1 LGHNA and CDR2 YNFKEQ. This CDR3 is 12 amino acids long. Written as DNA, the CDR3 is TGTGCCGGGGGGGGTTATAATTCACCCCTCCACTTT. Protein sequence: CAGGGYNSPLHF.

This chain connects TRBV6-1 to TRBJ2-7; a weak D match, TRBD1 (6 bases). CDR3 length equals 15 residues. The V end was cut by 8 bases, the J end by 1 base, with 18 bases between. Looked up from germline, CDR1 is MNHNS and CDR2 is SASEGT. The CDR3 sequence: CASGSTGIRSYEQYF. The DNA for the CDR3 is TGTGCCAGCGGGAGTACAGGGATAAGATCCTACGAGCAGTACTTC.

V gene TRBV18 combines with J gene TRBJ2-3; a weak D match, TRBD1 (7 bases). The germline V and J ends were trimmed by 8 bases and 5 bases, with 11 bases remaining between them. Germline V gene sequence: CDR1 KGHSH, CDR2 LQKENI. The CDR3 covers 12 residues. Here the CDR3 reads CASQGGEDTQYF. The CDR3 bases are TGTGCCAGCCAGGGGGGTGAAGATACGCAGTATTTT.

The chain joins TRBV5-5 to TRBJ1-6; tentatively, D is TRBD1 (6 bases). Germline CDR1 and CDR2: SGHKS and YYEKEE (reference sequence). There are 17 residues in the CDR3. With 4 bases removed from V and 6 bases from J, the gap between germline ends came to 20 bases. As DNA, the CDR3 is TGTGCCAGCAGCGTCGACAGGAGAAGCACCATTAATTCACCCCTCCACTTT. Translating gives CASSVDRRSTINSPLHF.

The gene calls are TRBV11-2 and TRBJ2-1; TRBD1 might be the D (6 bases). The germline V gene has CDR1 SGHAT and CDR2 FQNNGV. V gave up 1 base and J gave up 7 bases, with 11 bases separating them. This CDR3 is 14 amino acids long. CDR3: CASSLVQGSNEQFF. The CDR3 bases are TGTGCCAGCAGCTTAGTACAGGGATCAAATGAGCAGTTCTTC.

This chain joins TRBV24-1 and TRBJ2-3; no firm D call. V lost 5 bases and J 4 bases, leaving 15 bases between the germline ends. The CDR3 has 15 residues. Germline CDR1 KGHDR, CDR2 SFDVKD. The CDR3 here is CATSGLGLRADTQYF. CDR3 bases: TGTGCCACCAGTGGATTGGGCCTCCGGGCAGATACGCAGTATTTT.

There are a few counts of this clonotype. V usage is TRBV19 and J usage is TRBJ1-5; TRBD1 matches at 7 bases. The J segment lost 6 bases and the V segment lost 8 bases, leaving 7 bases of the junction unmatched. The CDR3 spans 13 residues. Germline assignment: CDR1 LNHDA and CDR2 SQIVND (reference sequence). CDR3 DNA sequence: TGTGCCAGTGGGGCAGGGGGAGGTCAGCCCCAGCATTTT. Encoded protein: CASGAGGGQPQHF.

This clonotype was observed once. The rearrangement joins TRBV7-9 to TRBJ2-1, with a possible D match to TRBD2 (6 bases). Trimming shortened V by 4 bases and J by 9 bases, and 19 bases separated the two germline ends. The CDR3 has 15 amino acids. Germline V gives CDR1 SEHNR, CDR2 FQNEAQ (reference sequence). The CDR3 DNA follows: TGTGCCAGCAGCTCGCCGTTAAAGGGAGGAGGTGAGCAGTTCTTC. Protein: CASSSPLKGGGEQFF.

On this clonotype itself: One end of the junction varies from germline; a read error may be responsible. This chain uses TRBV7-7 with TRBJ2-1; TRBD2 matches at 13 bases. Germline values: CDR1 SSHAT, CDR2 FNYEAQ (reference sequence). The CDR3 consists of 15 residues. The CDR3 DNA reads as TGTGCTAGCAGCCTCACTAGCGGGGGGGCCGATGAGCAGTTCTTC. Translated, it gives CASSLTSGGADEQFF.

The gene calls are TRBV2 and TRBJ2-2; 7 bases align to TRBD1. V dropped 4 bases and J dropped 0; count of bases not matched to a gene: 8. This CDR3 has 17 residues. Per the germline V gene, CDR1 is SNHLY and CDR2 is FYNNEI. Here the CDR3 reads CASSADTGTANTGELFF. CDR3 sequence (DNA): TGTGCCAGCAGTGCAGATACCGGGACAGCGAACACCGGGGAGCTGTTTTTT.

This chain uses TRBV7-3 with TRBJ1-1; D is possibly TRBD1 (6 bases). This CDR3 is built from 13 residues. Germline CDR1 and CDR2: SGHTA and FQGTGA. Trimming pared 5 bases from V and 6 bases from J, leaving 13 bases between. CDR3 sequence reads: CASSPTTGAEAFF. The CDR3, as DNA: TGTGCCAGCAGCCCGACGACAGGTGCTGAAGCTTTCTTT.

Comment on this clonotype: A much larger clone differs by one base, so this may be a read error. The chain joins TRBV7-6 to TRBJ1-3; weak D call: TRBD1 (5 bases). Germline CDR1 is SGHVS and CDR2 is FNYEAQ. The CDR3 runs to 18 residues. Here the CDR3 reads CVSSFLRVGDYSGNTIYF. The DNA of the CDR3 is TGTGTCAGCAGCTTCTTGCGTGTAGGGGACTACTCTGGAAACACCATATATTTT.

This rearrangement joins TRBV7-8 to TRBJ2-7, with a weak D call TRBD2 (5 bases). The germline V gene encodes CDR1 SGHVS and CDR2 FQNEAQ. The CDR3 runs to 16 residues. V lost 2 bases and J 4 bases, leaving 18 bases between the germline ends. CDR3 region: CASSLLGAVGSYEQYV. The CDR3 DNA reads as TGTGCCAGCAGCTTATTGGGAGCGGTGGGTTCTTACGAGCAGTACGTC.

The chain employs TRBV6-5 and TRBJ1-2; TRBD1 aligns across 8 bases. The CDR3 spans 14 residues. V dropped 2 bases and J dropped 7; count of bases not matched to a gene: 6. Germline V gene data show CDR1 as MNHEY and CDR2 as SVGAGI. CDR3 nucleotide sequence: TGTGCCAGCAGTTACGCAGGGGGCTTGGCTGGCTACACCTTC. Translation: CASSYAGGLAGYTF.

This rearrangement joins TRBV6-6 to TRBJ1-5; 8 bases are a match to TRBD1. Trimming cost V 0 bases and J 7 bases; bases outside gene matches: 14. The CDR3 contains 18 residues. Germline V CDR1 and CDR2: MNHNY, SVGAGI (reference sequence). The CDR3 DNA is TGTGCCAGCAGTTACTCCTACCTAGACAGGGGCGTGAAACAGCCCCAGCATTTT. Translating it yields CASSYSYLDRGVKQPQHF.

There are many counts of this clonotype. The gene calls are TRBV12-3 or TRBV12-4 and TRBJ2-2; the match to TRBD2 covers 9 bases. The CDR3 contains 17 residues. With V trimmed by 5 bases and J by 5 bases, 12 bases remained unmatched. The CDR3 DNA reads TGTGCCAGCAGTCCAACGTTTGCGGGGGGGCTAACCGGGGAGCTGTTTTTT. Translating gives CASSPTFAGGLTGELFF.

The genes are TRBV20-1 and TRBJ2-1, with D perhaps TRBD2 (6 bases). Germline V CDR1 and CDR2: DFQATT, SNEGSKA (reference sequence). The CDR3 is 15 amino acids. The V end was cut by 7 bases, the J end by 0 bases, with 16 bases between. CDR3 in DNA: TGCAGTGTTAGCCCCTGGCGGGACTCCTACAATGAGCAGTTCTTC. It encodes CSVSPWRDSYNEQFF.

At least ten counts were recorded for this clonotype. The rearrangement joins TRBV7-6 to TRBJ2-1; 10 bases match TRBD2. The V and J ends lost 7 bases and 9 bases, in that order; junction bases with no gene match: 9. Per the germline V gene, CDR1 is SGHVS and CDR2 is FNYEAQ. The CDR3 loop spans 14 amino acids. CDR3 region: CASIGTSEGGEQFF. The CDR3 nucleotides are TGTGCCAGCATCGGGACTAGCGAAGGGGGTGAGCAGTTCTTC.